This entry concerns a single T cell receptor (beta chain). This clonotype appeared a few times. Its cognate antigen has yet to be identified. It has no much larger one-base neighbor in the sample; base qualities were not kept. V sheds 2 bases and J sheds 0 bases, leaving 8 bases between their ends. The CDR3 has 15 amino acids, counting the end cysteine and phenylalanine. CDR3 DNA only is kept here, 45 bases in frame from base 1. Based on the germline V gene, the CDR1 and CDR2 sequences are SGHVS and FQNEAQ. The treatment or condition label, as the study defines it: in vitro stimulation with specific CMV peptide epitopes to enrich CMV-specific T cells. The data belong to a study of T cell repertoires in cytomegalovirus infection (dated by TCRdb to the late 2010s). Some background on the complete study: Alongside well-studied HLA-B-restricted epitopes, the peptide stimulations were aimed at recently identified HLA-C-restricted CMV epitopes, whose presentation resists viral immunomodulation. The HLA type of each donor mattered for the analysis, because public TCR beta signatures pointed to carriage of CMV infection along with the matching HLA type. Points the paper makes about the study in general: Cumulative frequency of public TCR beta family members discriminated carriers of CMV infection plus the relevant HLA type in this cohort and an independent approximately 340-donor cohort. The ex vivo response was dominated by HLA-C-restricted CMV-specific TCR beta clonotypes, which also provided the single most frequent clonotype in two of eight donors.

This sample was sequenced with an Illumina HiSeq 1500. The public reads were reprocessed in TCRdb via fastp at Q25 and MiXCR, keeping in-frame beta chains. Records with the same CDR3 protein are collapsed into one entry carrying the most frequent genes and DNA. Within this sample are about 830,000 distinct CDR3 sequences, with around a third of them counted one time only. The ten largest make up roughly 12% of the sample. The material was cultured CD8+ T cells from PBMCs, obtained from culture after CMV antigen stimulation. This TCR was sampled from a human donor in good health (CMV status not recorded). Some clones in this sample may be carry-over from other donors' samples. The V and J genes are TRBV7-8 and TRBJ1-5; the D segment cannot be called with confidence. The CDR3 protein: CASSLTHVSNQPQHF. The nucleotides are TGTGCCAGCAGCTTAACACATGTTAGCAATCAGCCCCAGCATTTT.